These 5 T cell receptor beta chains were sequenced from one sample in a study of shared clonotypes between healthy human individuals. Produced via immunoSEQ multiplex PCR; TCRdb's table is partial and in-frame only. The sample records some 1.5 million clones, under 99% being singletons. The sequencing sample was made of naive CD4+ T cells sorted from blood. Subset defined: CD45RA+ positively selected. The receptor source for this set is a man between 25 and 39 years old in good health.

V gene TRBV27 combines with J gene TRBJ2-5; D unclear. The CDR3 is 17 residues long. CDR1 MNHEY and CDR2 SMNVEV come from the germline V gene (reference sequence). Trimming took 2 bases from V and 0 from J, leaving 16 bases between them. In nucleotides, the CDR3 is TGTGCCAGCAGTTTAGGGTCCCCGACGCCGTACCAAGAGACCCAGTACTTC. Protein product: CASSLGSPTPYQETQYF.

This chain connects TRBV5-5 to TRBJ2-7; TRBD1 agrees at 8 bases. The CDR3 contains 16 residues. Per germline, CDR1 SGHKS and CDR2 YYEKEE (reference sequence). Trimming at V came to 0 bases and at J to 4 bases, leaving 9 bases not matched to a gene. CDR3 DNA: TGTGCCAGCAGCTTGGGCTTGGCAGGGGGCTGGTACGAGCAGTACTTC. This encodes CASSLGLAGGWYEQYF.

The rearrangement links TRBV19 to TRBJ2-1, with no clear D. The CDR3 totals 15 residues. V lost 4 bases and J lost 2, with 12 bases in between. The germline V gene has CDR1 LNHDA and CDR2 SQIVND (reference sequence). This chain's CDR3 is CASSRSSEPYNEQFF. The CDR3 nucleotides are TGTGCCAGTAGTAGGTCGTCAGAGCCCTACAATGAGCAGTTCTTC.

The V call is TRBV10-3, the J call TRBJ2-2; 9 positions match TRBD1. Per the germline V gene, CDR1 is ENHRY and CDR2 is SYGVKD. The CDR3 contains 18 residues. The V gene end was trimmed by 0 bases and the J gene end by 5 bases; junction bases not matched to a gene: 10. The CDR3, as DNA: TGTGCCATCAGTGAGTCCGAATCCGGGACAGGGTATACCGGGGAGCTGTTTTTT. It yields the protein CAISESESGTGYTGELFF.

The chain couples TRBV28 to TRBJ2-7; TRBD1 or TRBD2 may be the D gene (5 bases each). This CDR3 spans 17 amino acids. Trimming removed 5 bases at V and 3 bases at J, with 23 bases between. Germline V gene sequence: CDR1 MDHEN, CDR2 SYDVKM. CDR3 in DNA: TGTGCCAGCAGTCAAAGCGGCAGGGACGGAGCAATCTACGAGCAGTACTTC. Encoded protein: CASSQSGRDGAIYEQYF.